What follows are 32 T cell receptor beta chains derived from one specimen sequenced in a study of blood T cell repertoires in COVID-19. Only in-frame clones appear in the TCRdb table, and some are missing; sequencing was by immunoSEQ multiplex PCR. Seen here are tens of thousands of clones, 75% observed once, and the top ten hold 20% to 25%. The sample comprised peripheral blood. These receptors were taken from a man between 65 and 79 years old with acute or convalescent COVID-19.

The chain employs TRBV18 and TRBJ2-3; no definite D call. Trimming cost V 10 bases and J 1 base, with 15 bases left between them. The CDR3 consists of 14 residues. Germline V gene sequence: CDR1 KGHSH, CDR2 LQKENI. The CDR3: CATLLDTGTDTQYF. In nucleotides, the CDR3 is TGTGCCACCTTACTTGACACCGGCACAGATACGCAGTATTTT. The full variable domain, rest sourced from reference TRBV18 and TRBJ2-3, is NAGVMQNPRHLVRRRGQEARLRCSPMKGHSHVYWYRQLPEEGLKFMVYLQKENIIDESGMPKERFSAEFPKEGPSILRIQQVVRGDSAAYFCATLLDTGTDTQYFGPGTRLTVL.

This chain connects TRBV7-2 to TRBJ1-2; D perhaps matches TRBD1 (6 bases). Germline CDR1 SGHTA, CDR2 FQGNSA. The CDR3 spans 15 residues. V was cut by 0 bases and J by 4 bases, with 12 bases left in between. The CDR3 reads CASSLAPGEGYGYTF. CDR3 coding DNA: TGTGCCAGCAGCTTAGCGCCAGGGGAGGGCTATGGCTACACCTTC.

V gene TRBV19 combines with J gene TRBJ2-5, with a tentative D call TRBD1 (6 bases). V was cut by 5 bases and J by 2 bases, with 12 bases left in between. The V gene's germline CDR1 is LNHDA and CDR2 SQIVND (reference sequence). This CDR3 spans 14 amino acids. The CDR3 DNA sequence: TGTGCCAGTAGTCCGCGGACAGCTCAAGAGACCCAGTACTTC. It specifies CASSPRTAQETQYF.

The chain combines TRBV6-6 with TRBJ2-7; D is unresolved. With 2 bases removed from V and 3 bases from J, the gap between germline ends came to 8 bases. The CDR3 is made up of 13 amino acids. Germline assignment: CDR1 MNHNY and CDR2 SVGAGI (reference sequence). CDR3 sequence: CASSYENRYEQYF. CDR3 nucleotide sequence: TGTGCCAGCAGTTACGAGAACCGCTACGAGCAGTACTTC.

The genes are TRBV7-3 and TRBJ1-5, with D uncertain. The V end lost 1 base, the J end lost 4 bases, and 5 bases lay between the germline ends. Per the germline V gene, CDR1 is SGHTA and CDR2 is FQGTGA. The CDR3 contains 13 residues. CDR3 bases: TGTGCCAGCAGCTTAAAGCCGAATCAGCCCCAGCATTTT. Its protein product is CASSLKPNQPQHF.

The chain is built from TRBV11-2 and TRBJ1-1, with TRBD1 matching 12 bases. The CDR3 sequence is 18 residues long. Germline values: CDR1 SGHAT, CDR2 FQNNGV. The ends lost 5 bases at V and 0 bases at J; junction bases unmatched: 10. The CDR3 coding sequence is TGTGCCAGCAGCGCCGAGCCGGGACAGGGGGCGGTGAACACTGAAGCTTTCTTT. This encodes CASSAEPGQGAVNTEAFF.

This clone was counted once. This chain uses TRBV12-3 or TRBV12-4 with TRBJ2-2; D gene unclear. Trimming left V 5 bases short and J 6 bases short, with 7 bases between. The CDR3 is 12 residues long. CDR3 in amino acids: CASSPRPGELFF. CDR3 nucleotide sequence: TGTGCCAGCAGTCCGCGCCCCGGGGAGCTGTTTTTT.

The table lists this clone with a few counts. Other DNA sequences in the sample encode the same CDR3. This sequence joins TRBV5-1 and TRBJ2-7; D unclear. The V end was cut by 0 bases, the J end by 4 bases, with 2 bases between. Per germline, CDR1 SGHRS and CDR2 YFSETQ. This CDR3 region has 11 residues. CDR3 sequence (DNA): TGCGCCAGCAGCTTGGCGTACGAGCAGTACTTC. It encodes CASSLAYEQYF.

The V and J genes are TRBV18 and TRBJ1-1; D is uncertain. The germline CDR1 and CDR2 sequences are KGHSH and LQKENI. Trimming removed 1 base from V and 4 bases from J, with 10 bases in between. The CDR3 totals 14 residues. CDR3 nucleotides: TGTGCCAGCTCACCACGAGGCGATCGCACTGAAGCTTTCTTT. Translation: CASSPRGDRTEAFF.

V usage is TRBV28 and J usage is TRBJ1-5, with TRBD1 as a possible D gene (6 bases). Trimming removed 7 bases at V and 4 bases at J, with 14 bases between. CDR3 length: 14 amino acids. Germline V lookup: CDR1 MDHEN, CDR2 SYDVKM. CDR3 in amino acids: CASTGRGENQPQHF. In nucleotides, the CDR3 is TGTGCCAGCACAGGCAGGGGCGAGAATCAGCCCCAGCATTTT.

The chain couples TRBV6-5 to TRBJ1-3; D gene uncertain. CDR3 size: 12 residues. V was pared by 6 bases and J by 4 bases, with 7 bases between. Germline loops: CDR1 MNHEY, CDR2 SVGAGI. The DNA for the CDR3 is TGTGCCAGCAGGAGGGCAGGAAACACCATATATTTT. Its protein is CASRRAGNTIYF.

This chain connects TRBV19 to TRBJ1-4, with TRBD1 matching over 8 bases. The CDR3 sequence is 15 residues long. V dropped 3 bases and J dropped 5; count of bases not matched to a gene: 5. In germline, CDR1 is LNHDA, CDR2 SQIVND (reference sequence). The chain's CDR3 is CASSIGTGPNEKLFF. The CDR3 coding sequence is TGTGCCAGTAGTATCGGGACAGGTCCAAATGAAAAACTGTTTTTT.

The chain carries TRBV7-2 and TRBJ2-1, with D maybe TRBD2 (5 bases). Germline V CDR1 and CDR2: SGHTA, FQGNSA. The germline V and J ends were trimmed by 0 bases and 6 bases, with 18 bases remaining between them. The CDR3 loop spans 17 amino acids. The CDR3 region has the DNA TGTGCCAGCAGCTTAGCGCCTCTATCGGGAAAGGGCAATGAGCAGTTCTTC. It is translated as CASSLAPLSGKGNEQFF.

The chain is built from TRBV6-1 and TRBJ1-2; no clear D gene. There are 14 residues in the CDR3. The V and J ends lost 1 base and 4 bases respectively, with 10 bases between them. In germline, CDR1 is MNHNS, CDR2 SASEGT. CDR3 sequence reads: CASSEGGEGYGYTF. The DNA of the CDR3 is TGTGCCAGCAGTGAAGGTGGAGAGGGCTATGGCTACACCTTC.

The gene calls are TRBV5-1 and TRBJ2-7, with D perhaps matching TRBD1 (6 bases). Germline V CDR1 and CDR2: SGHRS, YFSETQ. V was pared by 0 bases and J by 2 bases, with 6 bases between. The CDR3 runs to 13 residues. The CDR3 spells CASSLGGPYEQYF. The CDR3 DNA is TGCGCCAGCAGCTTGGGGGGGCCCTACGAGCAGTACTTC.

This chain uses TRBV25-1 with TRBJ1-2, with unresolved D. Germline CDR1 reads MGHDK; CDR2 reads SYGVNS. The CDR3 totals 14 residues. V dropped 3 bases and J dropped 3 bases, with 11 bases sitting between them. CDR3 sequence reads: CASSEAPGYYGYTF. The DNA for the CDR3 is TGTGCCAGCAGTGAGGCGCCGGGGTACTATGGCTACACCTTC.

This clone appeared a single time. The CDR3, as DNA: TGTGCCAGTAGTATAGGCTTTACAGGGGGCAATCAGCCCCAGCATTTT. Translated, it gives CASSIGFTGGNQPQHF. The chain has TRBV19 and TRBJ1-5; TRBD1 aligns across 7 bases. The J segment lost 2 bases and the V segment lost 1 base, leaving 5 bases of the junction unmatched. CDR1 and CDR2 from the germline V gene are LNHDA and SQIVND (reference sequence). The CDR3 is 16 amino acids.

The chain has TRBV28 and TRBJ2-7, with TRBD1 matching 7 bases. The junction had 10 bases not matched to a gene; V was cut back by 6 bases and J by 2 bases. Germline-derived CDR1 and CDR2 are MDHEN and SYDVKM. The CDR3 is 15 amino acids. CDR3 sequence reads: CASSFVTGAAYEQYF. The CDR3, as DNA: TGTGCCAGCAGCTTCGTTACAGGGGCCGCCTACGAGCAGTACTTC.

V and J are TRBV7-9 and TRBJ2-1; 13 bases fit TRBD2. The CDR3 sequence is 17 residues long. The V and J ends lost 0 bases and 5 bases, in that order; junction bases with no gene match: 4. Germline CDR1 is SEHNR and CDR2 is FQNEAQ (reference sequence). DNA of the CDR3: TGTGCCAGCAGCTTAGCCCCGGGACTAGCGGGAAACAATGAGCAGTTCTTC. Translation gives CASSLAPGLAGNNEQFF.

The chain uses TRBV19 and TRBJ2-1; 13 nucleotides align to TRBD2. CDR1 is LNHDA and CDR2 is SQIVND in the germline V gene (reference sequence). V lost 9 bases, J lost 8 bases, and 10 bases stayed unmatched. The CDR3 runs 15 residues. This CDR3 is CASRTSGSMGHEQFF. The CDR3 DNA follows: TGTGCCAGCAGGACTAGCGGGAGTATGGGTCATGAGCAGTTCTTC.

The V call is TRBV28, the J call TRBJ1-4; TRBD1 is a possible D gene (5 bases). CDR3 length: 14 amino acids. V was shortened by 6 bases and J by 5 bases, with 13 bases between the two germline ends. CDR1 and CDR2 from the germline V gene are MDHEN and SYDVKM. In nucleotides, the CDR3 is TGTGCCAGCAGCCCAAACAGGATCAATGAAAAACTGTTTTTT. This translates into CASSPNRINEKLFF.

V is TRBV28 and J is TRBJ2-2, with 14 bases lining up with TRBD2. CDR1 is MDHEN, CDR2 SYDVKM, per germline. The CDR3 runs to 15 residues. V lost 8 bases to trimming and J lost 5 bases; unmatched junction nucleotides: 4. DNA for the CDR3: TGTGCCAGCGGGACTAGCGGGAGCTTAACCGGGGAGCTGTTTTTT. Translated: CASGTSGSLTGELFF.

The V and J genes are TRBV4-1 and TRBJ2-7; 11 bases agree with TRBD2. The CDR3 is made up of 16 amino acids. Germline V CDR1 and CDR2: MGHRA, YSYEKL. Trimming removed 0 bases from V and 1 base from J; junction bases left unmatched: 2. The DNA of the CDR3 is TGCGCCAGCAGCCAAGAGGGGACTAGCGGATCCTACGAGCAGTACTTC. Its protein is CASSQEGTSGSYEQYF.

This rearrangement joins TRBV5-1 to TRBJ1-1; tentatively, D is TRBD1 (5 bases). CDR1 and CDR2 from the germline V gene are SGHRS and YFSETQ. Trimming stripped 4 bases from V and 6 bases from J, with 19 bases between. The CDR3 has 15 amino acids. The CDR3 bases are TGCGCCAGCAGCAACGCCCGACAGAAGAGCCCTGAAGCTTTCTTT. Translated, it gives CASSNARQKSPEAFF.

The chain couples TRBV7-6 to TRBJ2-2; 12 nucleotides match TRBD2. The CDR3 totals 17 residues. The germline gives CDR1 SGHVS, CDR2 FNYEAQ. V lost 5 bases, J lost 3 bases, and 7 bases stayed unmatched. CDR3 in amino acids: CASSRPSGRAHTGELFF. In nucleotides, the CDR3 is TGTGCCAGCAGCCGACCTAGCGGGAGGGCCCACACCGGGGAGCTGTTTTTT.

The rearrangement links TRBV7-9 to TRBJ1-2; 12 bases agree with TRBD1. Germline V gene sequence: CDR1 SEHNR, CDR2 FQNEAQ (reference sequence). V dropped 5 bases and J dropped 5; count of bases not matched to a gene: 6. The CDR3 consists of 15 residues. The chain's CDR3 is CASSPAGQGAYGYTF. The CDR3 DNA sequence: TGTGCCAGCAGCCCGGCGGGACAGGGGGCGTATGGCTACACCTTC.

The chain couples TRBV19 to TRBJ1-2; 9 nucleotides match TRBD1. V lost 3 bases and J lost 4; bases outside the gene matches: 3. CDR1 is LNHDA and CDR2 is SQIVND in the germline V gene (reference sequence). CDR3 length: 14 residues. In DNA, the CDR3 is TGTGCCAGTAGTATGGGACAGGGACCCTATGGCTACACCTTC. Encoded protein: CASSMGQGPYGYTF.

This clone occurred a few times. V usage is TRBV12-3 or TRBV12-4 and J usage is TRBJ1-1; 8 positions agree with TRBD1. The CDR3 is made up of 13 amino acids. Trimming at V came to 6 bases and at J to 1 base, leaving 1 base not matched to a gene. CDR3 amino acids: CASRGTGNTEAFF. The CDR3 region has the DNA TGTGCCAGCAGAGGGACAGGGAACACTGAAGCTTTCTTT.

The chain uses TRBV14 and TRBJ1-6, with D unclear. The ends were cut back, 1 base at V and 0 bases at J, with 16 bases in the middle. The CDR3 runs 19 residues. Per germline, CDR1 SGHDN and CDR2 FVKESK. In nucleotides, the CDR3 is TGTGCCAGCAGCCAAGGACTCTCCGGTTTCAACTCCTATAATTCACCCCTCCACTTT. Residues: CASSQGLSGFNSYNSPLHF.

The chain uses TRBV3-1 (or the pseudogene TRBV3-2) and TRBJ2-7; a weak D match, TRBD2 (5 bases). Germline CDR1 and CDR2: LGHDT and YNNKEL (reference sequence). V lost 4 bases and J 2 bases, leaving 15 bases between the germline ends. The CDR3 spans 15 residues. CDR3 loop: CASSPSLRATYEQYF. CDR3 in DNA: TGTGCCAGCAGCCCGTCCCTGAGGGCTACCTACGAGCAGTACTTC.

V is TRBV24-1 and J is TRBJ2-7; TRBD1 agrees at 9 bases. J lost 6 bases, V lost 3 bases, and 11 bases had no gene match. Germline-derived CDR1 and CDR2 are KGHDR and SFDVKD. The CDR3 is 16 residues long. The CDR3 here is CATSDSSGTGKGEQYF. In nucleotides, the CDR3 is TGTGCCACCAGTGATAGCTCCGGGACAGGGAAAGGCGAGCAGTACTTC.

This CDR3 reads CASSQDSGGVQAFF. In nucleotides, the CDR3 is TGTGCCAGCAGCCAAGATTCTGGGGGGGTCCAAGCTTTCTTT. The chain is built from TRBV3-1 (or the pseudogene TRBV3-2) and TRBJ1-1, with D perhaps matching TRBD1 (5 bases). The CDR3 is 14 residues long. V gave up 0 bases and J gave up 9 bases, with 14 bases separating them. Germline V gene sequence: CDR1 LGHDT, CDR2 YNNKEL (reference sequence).